The T cell receptor beta chain described here comes from a study of cytomegalovirus exposure and HLA in healthy donors. Trimming left V 4 bases short and J 7 bases short, with 9 bases between. The CDR3 runs to 13 residues. Germline V gene lookup returns CDR1 SGHNT and CDR2 YYREEE (reference sequence). With 60 Vbeta and 13 Jbeta primers, the PCR was carried out. Method: immunoSEQ multiplex PCR; TCRdb's copy keeps in-frame clones and lacks some. The sample yields 170,000 or so clones, under 90% seen once. Input material: PBMCs. The chain is built from TRBV5-4 and TRBJ1-6, with no clear D. This clonotype was sampled from a man in his late teens or twenties in good health and CMV-seronegative. DNA for the CDR3: TGTGCCAGCAGCGTGGACTGGAATTCACCCCTCCACTTT. Translating it yields CASSVDWNSPLHF.